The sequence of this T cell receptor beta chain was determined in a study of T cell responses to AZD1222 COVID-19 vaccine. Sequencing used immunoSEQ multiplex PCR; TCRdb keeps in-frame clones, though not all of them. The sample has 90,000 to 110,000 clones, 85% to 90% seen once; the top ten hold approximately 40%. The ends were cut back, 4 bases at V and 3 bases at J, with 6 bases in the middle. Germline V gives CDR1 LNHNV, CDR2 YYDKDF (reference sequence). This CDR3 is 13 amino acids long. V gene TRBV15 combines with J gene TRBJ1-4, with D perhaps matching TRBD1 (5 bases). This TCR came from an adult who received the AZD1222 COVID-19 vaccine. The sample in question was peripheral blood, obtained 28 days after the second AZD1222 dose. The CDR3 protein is CATSIGANEKLFF. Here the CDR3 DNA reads TGTGCCACCAGCATAGGGGCTAATGAAAAACTGTTTTTT. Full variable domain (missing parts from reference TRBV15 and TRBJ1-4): DAMVIQNPRYQVTQFGKPVTLSCSQTLNHNVMYWYQQKSSQAPKLLFHYYDKDFNNEADTPDNFQSRRPNTSFCFLDIRSPGLGDTAMYLCATSIGANEKLFFGSGTQLSVL.